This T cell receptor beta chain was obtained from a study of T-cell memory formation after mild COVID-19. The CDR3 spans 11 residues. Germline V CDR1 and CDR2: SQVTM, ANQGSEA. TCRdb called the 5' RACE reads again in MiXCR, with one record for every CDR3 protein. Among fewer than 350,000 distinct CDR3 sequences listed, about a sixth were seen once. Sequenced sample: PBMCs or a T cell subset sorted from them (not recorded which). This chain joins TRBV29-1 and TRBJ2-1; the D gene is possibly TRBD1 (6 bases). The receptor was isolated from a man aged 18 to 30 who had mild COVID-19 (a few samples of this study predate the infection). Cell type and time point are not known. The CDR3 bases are TGCGGGGGCGGGTCCTACAATGAGCAGTTCTTC. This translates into CGGGSYNEQFF.